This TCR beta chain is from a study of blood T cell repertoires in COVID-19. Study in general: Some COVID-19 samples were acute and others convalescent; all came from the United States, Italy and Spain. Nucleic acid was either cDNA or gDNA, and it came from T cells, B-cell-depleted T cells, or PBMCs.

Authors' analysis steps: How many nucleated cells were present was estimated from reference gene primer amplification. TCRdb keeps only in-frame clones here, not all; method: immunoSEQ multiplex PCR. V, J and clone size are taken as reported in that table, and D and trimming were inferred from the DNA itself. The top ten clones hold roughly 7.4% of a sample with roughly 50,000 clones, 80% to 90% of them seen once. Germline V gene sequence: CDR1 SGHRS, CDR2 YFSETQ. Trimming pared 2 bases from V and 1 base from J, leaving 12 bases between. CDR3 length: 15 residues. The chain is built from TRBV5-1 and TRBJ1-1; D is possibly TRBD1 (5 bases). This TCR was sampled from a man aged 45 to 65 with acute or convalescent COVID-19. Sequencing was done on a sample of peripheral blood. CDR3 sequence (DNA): TGCGCCAGCAGCTTAATAGGGGCGTGGAACACTGAAGCTTTCTTT. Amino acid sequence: CASSLIGAWNTEAFF.